The clone carrying this T cell receptor (beta chain) was picked up a small number of times. The data originate from a study of blood T cells in healthy people across ages. With V trimmed by 7 bases and J by 4 bases, 15 bases remained unmatched. CDR3 length: 16 residues. The germline V gene encodes CDR1 MNHEY and CDR2 SMNVEV (reference sequence). Using a J-beta primer mix together with a sample-barcoded 5' primer, a second PCR was run for roughly 6 to 12 cycles. A template-switch adaptor that had 12 random nucleotides put a tag on each cDNA molecule. TCRdb fed the 5' RACE reads into MiXCR, producing one record per CDR3 protein. The table lists 750,000 or so distinct CDR3 sequences, 25% of them singletons. The same sample was also studied in work on T cells of mothers and their children.

Input material: blood. The clonotype originates from a boy between 10 and 17 years old in good health. The chain joins TRBV27 to TRBJ2-7; 8 nucleotides line up with TRBD1. This CDR3 reads CASNPGRGPFGYEQYF. The CDR3 bases are TGTGCCAGCAACCCGGGCAGGGGGCCTTTCGGTTACGAGCAGTACTTC.